Following are 14 T cell receptor beta chains from one sample sequenced in a study of cytomegalovirus exposure and HLA in healthy donors. Researchers ran the PCR with 60 Vbeta and 13 Jbeta primers. Libraries were prepared by immunoSEQ multiplex PCR; TCRdb keeps only in-frame clonotypes and omits some of them. This sample yields 95,000 or so clones, of which 70% are seen a single time; roughly 15% belongs to the top ten. The sample was PBMCs. Receptors originate from a woman aged 50 to 60 in good health and CMV-seropositive.

This clone was seen just once. In DNA form, the CDR3 reads TGCAGCGCCCTCGACAGGGCCTATGGCTACACCTTC. The encoded protein is CSALDRAYGYTF. V is TRBV29-1 and J is TRBJ1-2; 7 bases fit TRBD1. From germline, CDR1 is SQVTM and CDR2 ANQGSEA. The length of the CDR3 is 12 residues. V was pared by 7 bases and J by 4 bases, with 6 bases of the junction left unmatched. Variable domain in full (rest from reference TRBV29-1 and TRBJ1-2): SAVISQKPSRDICQRGTSLTIQCQVDSQVTMMFWYRQQPGQSLTLIATANQGSEATYESGFVIDKFPISRPNLTFSTLTVSNMSPEDSSIYLCSALDRAYGYTFGSGTRLTVV.

This clone was observed a few times. The rearrangement links TRBV7-9 to TRBJ1-3, with 11 nucleotides matching TRBD1. CDR1 is SEHNR and CDR2 is FQNEAQ in the germline V gene (reference sequence). After removal of 3 bases from V and 2 bases from J, the junction contained 6 bases not matched to a gene. The CDR3 is 17 amino acids. The CDR3 is CASSLWTGGMTGNTIYF. Written as DNA, the CDR3 is TGTGCCAGCAGCTTGTGGACAGGGGGCATGACTGGAAACACCATATATTTT.

The chain couples TRBV28 to TRBJ2-1; 10 positions agree with TRBD2. V lost 2 bases and J lost 7; bases outside the gene matches: 5. CDR1 is MDHEN, CDR2 SYDVKM, per germline. This CDR3 comprises 15 residues. As DNA, the CDR3 is TGTGCCAGCAGTTTACCAGCGGGAGGGCCAAATGAGCAGTTCTTC. The encoded protein is CASSLPAGGPNEQFF.

This clone was picked up a small number of times. The chain uses TRBV5-4 and TRBJ2-2; tentatively, D is TRBD1 (6 bases). V was trimmed by 4 bases and J by 3 bases, leaving 16 bases between them. This CDR3 comprises 16 residues. Germline CDR1 reads SGHNT; CDR2 reads YYREEE (reference sequence). The DNA for the CDR3 is TGTGCCAGCAGCGAGGGGAACAGGGTCGACACCGGGGAGCTGTTTTTT. Amino acid sequence: CASSEGNRVDTGELFF.

The J gene is TRBJ2-3, the V gene TRBV10-3, with a weak D call TRBD2 (5 bases). Germline lookup yields CDR1 ENHRY and CDR2 SYGVKD. CDR3 size: 14 residues. V was pared by 5 bases and J by 2 bases, with 11 bases between. CDR3: CAISRGTYTDTQYF. The CDR3, as DNA: TGTGCCATCAGTCGGGGTACCTACACAGATACGCAGTATTTT.

This clone was seen a handful of times. This rearrangement joins TRBV7-2 to TRBJ1-2; the match to TRBD1 covers 11 bases. Germline trimming cut 5 bases from V and 7 bases from J; bases unmatched to any gene: 6. CDR3 length equals 14 residues. Germline V CDR1 and CDR2: SGHTA, FQGNSA. CDR3 in amino acids: CASSGSGTGGGYTF. As DNA, the CDR3 is TGTGCCAGCAGCGGTTCCGGGACAGGGGGTGGCTACACCTTC.

There are a few counts of this clone. The chain combines TRBV5-6 with TRBJ2-7, with TRBD2 matching 8 bases. This CDR3 region has 16 residues. Germline CDR1 reads SGHDT; CDR2 reads YYEEEE. Trimming took 4 bases from V and 6 from J; bases not matched to a gene: 15. CDR3 residues: CASSPGRLGRGGEQYF. CDR3 sequence (DNA): TGTGCCAGCAGCCCAGGTAGGCTCGGGAGGGGAGGCGAGCAGTACTTC. The full variable domain, rest sourced from reference TRBV5-6 and TRBJ2-7, is DAGVTQSPTHLIKTRGQQVTLRCSPKSGHDTVSWYQQALGQGPQFIFQYYEEEERQRGNFPDRFSGHQFPNYSSELNVNALLLGDSALYLCASSPGRLGRGGEQYFGPGTRLTVT.

V is TRBV4-1 and J is TRBJ2-3; 7 bases are shared with TRBD2. The germline CDR1 and CDR2 sequences are MGHRA and YSYEKL. V was clipped by 2 bases and J by 4 bases; unmatched bases: 6. The CDR3 is 15 residues long. Here the CDR3 reads CASSQRTSSADTQYF. Here the CDR3 DNA reads TGCGCCAGCAGCCAAAGGACTAGTTCCGCAGATACGCAGTATTTT.

The count of this clone is one. V usage is TRBV6-1 and J usage is TRBJ2-1, with D maybe TRBD2 (6 bases). This CDR3 region has 15 residues. Deletions cut 8 bases from V and 2 bases from J, with 16 bases between. Germline assignment: CDR1 MNHNS and CDR2 SASEGT. CDR3: CASLLIPGAYNEQFF. DNA of the CDR3: TGTGCCAGCTTACTCATTCCGGGGGCCTACAATGAGCAGTTCTTC.

This clone came up a few times. This chain joins TRBV7-9 and TRBJ2-1; a weak D match, TRBD2 (5 bases). V lost 5 bases, J lost 6 bases, and 14 bases lay in between. This CDR3 region has 14 residues. CDR1 and CDR2 (germline): SEHNR, FQNEAQ (reference sequence). CDR3 nucleotide sequence: TGTGCCAGCAGCCAGATCATAGGAGGCAATGAGCAGTTCTTC. Its protein is CASSQIIGGNEQFF.

V and J are TRBV6-4 and TRBJ2-1, with 13 bases that match TRBD2. In germline, CDR1 is MRHNA, CDR2 SNTAGT. V was clipped by 6 bases and J by 0 bases; unmatched bases: 8. The CDR3 totals 18 residues. The CDR3 region has the DNA TGTGCCAGCAGAAAAAAGGGACTAGCGGGACCCTCCTACAATGAGCAGTTCTTC. This gives the protein CASRKKGLAGPSYNEQFF.

The J gene is TRBJ2-3, the V gene TRBV28, with 9 bases matching TRBD2. Germline V gene lookup returns CDR1 MDHEN and CDR2 SYDVKM. The CDR3 totals 15 residues. The V and J ends lost 4 bases and 5 bases, in that order; junction bases with no gene match: 7. The CDR3 sequence is CASSSRREGGDTQYF. The CDR3 DNA reads as TGTGCCAGCAGTTCACGGCGGGAGGGAGGAGATACGCAGTATTTT.

J is TRBJ1-2 and V is TRBV4-1; TRBD1 matches 9 bases. The CDR3 runs 15 residues. CDR1 is MGHRA, CDR2 YSYEKL, per germline. V was clipped by 4 bases and J by 3 bases; unmatched bases: 6. The CDR3 protein is CASSPGQGSHYGYTF. For the CDR3, the DNA is TGCGCCAGCAGCCCCGGACAGGGGTCGCACTATGGCTACACCTTC.

V gene TRBV19 combines with J gene TRBJ1-1; the D gene is possibly TRBD1 (6 bases). The CDR3 is 13 amino acids. Germline V gene data show CDR1 as LNHDA and CDR2 as SQIVND (reference sequence). The germline V and J ends were trimmed by 5 bases and 4 bases, with 11 bases remaining between them. CDR3 bases: TGTGCCAGTAGTGCAGGGGTCGGCACTGAAGCTTTCTTT. Translation gives CASSAGVGTEAFF.